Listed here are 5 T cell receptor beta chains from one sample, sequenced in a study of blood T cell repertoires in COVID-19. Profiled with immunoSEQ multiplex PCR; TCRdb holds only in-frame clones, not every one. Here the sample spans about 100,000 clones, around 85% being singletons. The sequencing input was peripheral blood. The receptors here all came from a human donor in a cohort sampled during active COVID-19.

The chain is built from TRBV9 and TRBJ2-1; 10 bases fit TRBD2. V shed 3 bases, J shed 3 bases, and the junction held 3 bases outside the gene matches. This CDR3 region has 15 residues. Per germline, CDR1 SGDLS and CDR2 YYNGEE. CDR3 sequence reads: CASSGGLADYNEQFF. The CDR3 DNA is TGTGCCAGCAGCGGAGGACTAGCGGACTACAATGAGCAGTTCTTC.

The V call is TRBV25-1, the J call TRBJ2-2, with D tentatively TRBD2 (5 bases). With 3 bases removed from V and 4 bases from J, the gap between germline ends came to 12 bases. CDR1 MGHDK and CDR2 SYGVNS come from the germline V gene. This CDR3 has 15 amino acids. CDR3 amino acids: CASSDLGDVTGELFF. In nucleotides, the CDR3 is TGTGCCAGCAGTGACCTGGGAGACGTCACCGGGGAGCTGTTTTTT.

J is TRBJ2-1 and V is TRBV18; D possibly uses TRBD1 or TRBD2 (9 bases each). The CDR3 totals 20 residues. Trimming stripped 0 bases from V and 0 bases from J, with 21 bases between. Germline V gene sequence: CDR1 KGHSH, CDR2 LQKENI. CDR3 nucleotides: TGTGCCAGCTCACCACCCGGGACAGGGTTTAGCGGGAGCTCCTACAATGAGCAGTTCTTC. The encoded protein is CASSPPGTGFSGSSYNEQFF.

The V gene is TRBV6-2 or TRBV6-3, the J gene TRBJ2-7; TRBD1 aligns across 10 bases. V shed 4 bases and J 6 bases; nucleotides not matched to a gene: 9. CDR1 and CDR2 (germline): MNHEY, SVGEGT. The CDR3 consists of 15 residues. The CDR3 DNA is TGTGCCAGCAGTTCCGTCGGACAGGGGGTGGGCGAGCAGTACTTC. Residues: CASSSVGQGVGEQYF.

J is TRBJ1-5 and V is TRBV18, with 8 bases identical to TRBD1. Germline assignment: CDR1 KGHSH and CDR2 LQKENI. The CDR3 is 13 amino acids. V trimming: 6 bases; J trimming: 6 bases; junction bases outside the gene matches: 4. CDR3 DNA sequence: TGTGCCAGCTCCTTTCAGGGGGCTCAGCCCCAGCATTTT. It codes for CASSFQGAQPQHF.